This T cell receptor (beta chain) is from a study of blood T cell repertoires in COVID-19. For the study at large: Sample material is recorded as cDNA or gDNA derived from T cells, B-cell-depleted T cells, or PBMCs.

With V trimmed by 1 base and J by 1 base, 3 bases remained unmatched. Germline values: CDR1 SGHNT, CDR2 YYREEE (reference sequence). This CDR3 contains 15 residues. Produced via immunoSEQ multiplex PCR; TCRdb's table is partial and in-frame only. The sample lists some 530,000 clones; more than 85% were seen once. This clonotype was sampled from a woman in her fifties or sixties who had recovered from COVID-19. The sample consisted of PBMCs or T cells enriched from blood (not recorded which). The genes are TRBV5-4 and TRBJ1-1; TRBD1 matches at 8 bases. In nucleotides, the CDR3 is TGTGCCAGCAGCTTGCAGGGGGCGCGGAACACTGAAGCTTTCTTT. Its protein is CASSLQGARNTEAFF.